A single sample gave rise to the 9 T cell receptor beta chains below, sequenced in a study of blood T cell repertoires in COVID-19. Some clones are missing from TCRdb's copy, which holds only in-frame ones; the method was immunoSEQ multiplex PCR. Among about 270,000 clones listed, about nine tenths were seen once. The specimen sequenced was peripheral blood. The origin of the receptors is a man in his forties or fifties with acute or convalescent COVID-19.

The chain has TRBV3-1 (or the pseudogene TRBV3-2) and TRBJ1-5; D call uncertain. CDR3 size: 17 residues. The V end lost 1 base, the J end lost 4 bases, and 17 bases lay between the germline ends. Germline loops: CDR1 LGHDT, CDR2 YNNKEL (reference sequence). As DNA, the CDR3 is TGTGCCAGCAGCCAAGGATTGTCGGGGAATCGGAATCAGCCCCAGCATTTT. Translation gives CASSQGLSGNRNQPQHF.

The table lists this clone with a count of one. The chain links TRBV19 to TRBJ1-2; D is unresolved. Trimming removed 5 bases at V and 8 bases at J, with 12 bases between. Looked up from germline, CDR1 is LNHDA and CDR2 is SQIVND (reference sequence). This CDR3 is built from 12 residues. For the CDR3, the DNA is TGTGCCAGTAGTCCCCCGGCGGCCGGCTACACCTTC. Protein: CASSPPAAGYTF.

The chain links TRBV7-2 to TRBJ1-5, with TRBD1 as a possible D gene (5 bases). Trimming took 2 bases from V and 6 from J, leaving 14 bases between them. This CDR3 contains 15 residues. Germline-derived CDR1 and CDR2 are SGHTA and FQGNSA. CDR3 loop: CASSLRGIEIQPQHF. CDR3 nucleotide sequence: TGTGCCAGCAGCTTAAGGGGTATCGAGATTCAGCCCCAGCATTTT. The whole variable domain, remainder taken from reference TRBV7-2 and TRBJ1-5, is GAGVSQSPSNKVTEKGKDVELRCDPISGHTALYWYRQSLGQGLEFLIYFQGNSAPDKSGLPSDRFSAERTGGSVSTLTIQRTQQEDSAVYLCASSLRGIEIQPQHFGDGTRLSIL.

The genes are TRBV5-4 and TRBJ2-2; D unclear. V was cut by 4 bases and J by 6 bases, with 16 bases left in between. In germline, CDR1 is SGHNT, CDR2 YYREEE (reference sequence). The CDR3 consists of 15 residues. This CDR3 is CASSEGSQGAGELFF. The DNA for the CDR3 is TGTGCCAGCAGCGAAGGTAGCCAAGGTGCCGGGGAGCTGTTTTTT.

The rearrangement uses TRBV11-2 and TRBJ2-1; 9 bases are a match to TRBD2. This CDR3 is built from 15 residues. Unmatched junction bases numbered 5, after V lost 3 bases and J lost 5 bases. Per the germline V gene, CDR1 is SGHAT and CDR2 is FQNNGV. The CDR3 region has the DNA TGTGCCAGCAGCTTTGGCGGGGGGGACCACAATGAGCAGTTCTTC. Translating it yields CASSFGGGDHNEQFF.

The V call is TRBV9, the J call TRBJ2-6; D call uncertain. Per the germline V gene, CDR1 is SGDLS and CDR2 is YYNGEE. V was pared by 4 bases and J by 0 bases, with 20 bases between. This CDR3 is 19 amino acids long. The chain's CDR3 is CASSPLNLVPHSGANVLTF. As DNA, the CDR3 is TGTGCCAGCAGCCCCCTAAATTTGGTCCCCCACTCTGGGGCCAACGTCCTGACTTTC.

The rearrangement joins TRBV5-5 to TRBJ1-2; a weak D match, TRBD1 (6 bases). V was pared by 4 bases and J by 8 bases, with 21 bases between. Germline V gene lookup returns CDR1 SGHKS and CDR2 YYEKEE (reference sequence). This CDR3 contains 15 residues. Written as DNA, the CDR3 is TGTGCCAGCAGCGGGGGCCTCACCGACCCTGGCGGCTACACCTTC. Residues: CASSGGLTDPGGYTF.

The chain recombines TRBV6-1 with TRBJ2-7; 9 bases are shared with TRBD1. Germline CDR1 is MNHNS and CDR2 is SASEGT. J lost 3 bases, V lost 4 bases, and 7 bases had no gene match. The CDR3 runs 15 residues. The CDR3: CASSVAGTGYYEQYF. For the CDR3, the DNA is TGTGCCAGCAGTGTAGCCGGGACAGGGTACTACGAGCAGTACTTC.

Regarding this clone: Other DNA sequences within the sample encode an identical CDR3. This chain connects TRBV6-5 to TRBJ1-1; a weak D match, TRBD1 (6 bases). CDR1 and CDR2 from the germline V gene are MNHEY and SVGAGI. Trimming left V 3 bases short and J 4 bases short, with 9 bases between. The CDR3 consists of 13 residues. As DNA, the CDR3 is TGTGCCAGCAGTTATACAGGGACCACTGAAGCTTTCTTT. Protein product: CASSYTGTTEAFF.